A selection of T cell receptor beta chains follows, all from one sample in a study of T cells in Graves' hyperthyroidism and ophthalmopathy. TCRdb redid the calling of the multiplex PCR reads with MiXCR, one entry per CDR3 protein. The repertoire holds 550,000 to 600,000 distinct CDR3 sequences, with roughly 17% as singletons. The specimen was blood. These receptors were collected from a woman younger than 30 with Graves' hyperthyroidism. The CDR3 runs from the conserved cysteine through the conserved F or W. D genes are given only for firm matches. Size is omitted from some rows. Given values are once, few, many or a class for expanded clones.

15 | TRBJ2-3 | many | TRBV29-1 | NA | TGCAGCGTTGAGGAAGCGGCAGACAGCACAGATACGCAGTATTTT | CSVEEAADSTDTQYF
13 | TRBJ1-2 | NA | TRBV15 | NA | TGTGCCACCAGCCGGACGGATAACTATGGCTACACCTTC | CATSRTDNYGYTF
16 | TRBJ1-5 | NA | TRBV9 | NA | TGTGCCAGCAGCGTAGTTAGAGGGTGCAGCAATCAGCCCCAGCATTTT | CASSVVRGCSNQPQHF
15 | TRBJ2-5 | NA | TRBV5-1 | NA | TGCGCCAGCAGCCCCCGGGACTTAGAACAAGAGACCCAGTACTTC | CASSPRDLEQETQYF
16 | TRBJ1-5 | many | TRBV6-1 | NA | TGTGCCAGCAGCGTTGCAGCGGCGGCAGAACATCAGCCCCAGCATTTT | CASSVAAAAEHQPQHF
12 | TRBJ1-3 | many | TRBV2 | NA | TGTGCCAGCAGCGGAACCTGGAACACCATATATTTT | CASSGTWNTIYF
16 | TRBJ2-1 | many | TRBV7-9 | TRBD2 | TGTGCCAGCAGCTTAGTCTCCGGGAGGGCCGTCAATGAGCAGTTCTTC | CASSLVSGRAVNEQFF
11 | TRBJ2-7 | few | TRBV20-1 | NA | TGCAGTGCTAGCCCGGTTCTCGAGCAGTACTTC | CSASPVLEQYF
15 | TRBJ2-7 | many | TRBV27 | NA | TGTGCCAGCAGTTTATGGCAGGGGCCCTCCTACGAGCAGTACTTC | CASSLWQGPSYEQYF
21 | TRBJ2-3 | many | TRBV12-3/TRBV12-4 | TRBD2 | TGTGCCAGCAGACCAACCTTCGGGACTAGCGGGGCGGATCCGGGCACAGATACGCAGTATTTT | CASRPTFGTSGADPGTDTQYF
14 | TRBJ1-1 | many | TRBV7-2 | NA | TGTGCCAGCAGCTTAGTGACGGCGAACACTGAAGCTTTCTTT | CASSLVTANTEAFF
13 | TRBJ1-5 | many | TRBV12-3/TRBV12-4 | TRBD1 | TGTGCCAGCAGTTTGGACAGGAGCCAGCCCCAGCATTTT | CASSLDRSQPQHF
15 | TRBJ2-2 | NA | TRBV27 | NA | TGTGCCAGCAGTTTGAATCGGGGGAACACCGGGGAGCTGTTTTTT | CASSLNRGNTGELFF
15 | TRBJ1-2 | few | TRBV12-3/TRBV12-4 | NA | TGTGCCAGCTCTTATGACCTCAGGGGAAACTATGGCTACACCTTC | CASSYDLRGNYGYTF
14 | TRBJ1-6 | few | TRBV28 | NA | TGTGCCAGCAATTCCGGGGCCAATAATTCACCCCTCCACTTT | CASNSGANNSPLHF
16 | TRBJ2-7 | NA | TRBV13 | TRBD2 | TGTGCCAGCAGCTTAGGGAAACCCGGGGGGGCCTACGAGCAGTACTTC | CASSLGKPGGAYEQYF
17 | TRBJ2-3 | many | TRBV24-1 | TRBD2 | TGTGCCACCAGTGATCGGACTAGCGGGGGGGAGACAGATACGCAGTATTTT | CATSDRTSGGETDTQYF
13 | TRBJ1-1 | NA | TRBV29-1 | NA | TGCAGCGTGGAAAGGGGGGGGAACACTGAAGCTTTCTTT | CSVERGGNTEAFF
15 | TRBJ2-3 | few | TRBV18 | NA | TGTGCCAGCTCATATACCACCGGGACACCAGATACGCAGTATTTT | CASSYTTGTPDTQYF
14 | TRBJ2-1 | NA | TRBV12-3/TRBV12-4 | NA | TGTGCCAGCAGTTCCAGGGGTGTCGGCAATGAGCAGTTCTTC | CASSSRGVGNEQFF
15 | TRBJ2-7 | few | TRBV5-6 | NA | TGTGCCAGCAGCCCTGAGGGGGGTGAATCCTACGAGCAGTACTTC | CASSPEGGESYEQYF
13 | TRBJ2-1 | NA | TRBV10-3 | NA | TGTGCCATCAGTGAGTCGGGTTACATTGCGCAGTTCTTC | CAISESGYIAQFF
17 | TRBJ2-1 | NA | TRBV14 | TRBD2 | TGTGCCAGCAGCGGCAGTGAGGGGCGGGGGGCCTACAATGAGCAGTTCTTC | CASSGSEGRGAYNEQFF
15 | TRBJ1-3 | many | TRBV11-2 | NA | TGTGCCAGCAGCTTCTCTCCATTCTCTGGAAACACCATATATTTT | CASSFSPFSGNTIYF
16 | TRBJ1-5 | NA | TRBV18 | TRBD1 | TGTGCCAGCTCACCACGGGACAGAACTTACAATCAGCCCCAGCATTTT | CASSPRDRTYNQPQHF
15 | TRBJ2-7 | NA | TRBV29-1 | TRBD2 | TGCAGCGTTATGAGGGACTACTCGAGCTCCTACGAGCAGTACTTC | CSVMRDYSSSYEQYF
13 | TRBJ1-1 | many | TRBV28 | NA | TGTGCCAGCAATCGGCTGATGAACACTGAAGCTTTCTTT | CASNRLMNTEAFF
15 | TRBJ2-2 | few | TRBV27 | NA | TGTGCCAGCAGTCCGAAAATTGTCGGCACCGGGGAGCTGTTTTTT | CASSPKIVGTGELFF
14 | TRBJ1-1 | many | TRBV3-1 | TRBD1 | TGTGCCAGCAAAATTTCGACAGGGTTGACTGAAGCTTTCTTT | CASKISTGLTEAFF
12 | TRBJ2-1 | few | TRBV6-2/TRBV6-3 | NA | TGTGCCAGCAGCACAGGGTTTCGGGAGCAGTTCTTC | CASSTGFREQFF
14 | TRBJ2-5 | many | TRBV7-9 | TRBD1 | TGTGCCAGCAGCGAGAAGACAGGGCTGGAGACCCAGTACTTC | CASSEKTGLETQYF
15 | TRBJ2-3 | few | TRBV6-9 | TRBD1 | TGTGCCAGCTTCTTCGACGGGCGGACAGGAGATACGCAGTATTTT | CASFFDGRTGDTQYF
15 | TRBJ2-3 | NA | TRBV7-2 | TRBD2 | TGTGCCAGCAGCTTCTCTAGCGGGAGCACAGATACGCAGTATTTT | CASSFSSGSTDTQYF
13 | TRBJ2-5 | few | TRBV7-2 | NA | TGTGCCAGCAGTTACACTAGTGGAGAGACCCAGTACTTC | CASSYTSGETQYF
14 | TRBJ1-5 | many | TRBV20-1 | NA | TGCAGTGCTAGAGCCACGGAAGGGCGGCAGCCCCAGCATTTT | CSARATEGRQPQHF
13 | TRBJ1-2 | NA | TRBV2 | NA | TGTGCCAGCAGGGCCGGGGTTCCCTATGGCTACACCTTC | CASRAGVPYGYTF
14 | TRBJ1-1 | NA | TRBV5-1 | NA | TGCGCCAGCAGCTTGGCGTCCGGATACACTGAAGCTTTCTTT | CASSLASGYTEAFF
18 | TRBJ2-2 | once | TRBV28 | TRBD2 | TGTGCCAGCAGTTTGGGTGTCACTAGCGGGACGAACACCGGGGAGCTGTTTTTT | CASSLGVTSGTNTGELFF
13 | TRBJ2-1 | few | TRBV29-1 | TRBD1 | TGCAGCGCAGGGACAGGGGGTTACAATGAGCAGTTCTTC | CSAGTGGYNEQFF
15 | TRBJ2-3 | NA | TRBV20-1 | NA | TGCAGTGCGGTACCATGGCGGGGCGGCACAGATACGCAGTATTTT | CSAVPWRGGTDTQYF
16 | TRBJ2-3 | few | TRBV7-2 | TRBD2 | TGTGCCAGCAGCTTAGATCTAGCGGGGGGGTTGCGTACGCAGTATTTT | CASSLDLAGGLRTQYF
16 | TRBJ2-7 | few | TRBV28 | NA | TGTGCCAGCAGTTTATCGGTAGGTGGGAGAGGTTACGAGCAGTACTTC | CASSLSVGGRGYEQYF
14 | TRBJ1-6 | many | TRBV5-5 | TRBD1 | TGTGCCAGCAGTTACCGGGACAGTAATTCACCCCTCCACTTT | CASSYRDSNSPLHF
15 | TRBJ2-5 | many | TRBV2 | TRBD1 | TGTGCCAGCGGCGCGCCCAGGGGGATCCAAGAGACCCAGTACTTC | CASGAPRGIQETQYF
13 | TRBJ2-5 | many | TRBV5-1 | NA | TGCGCCAGCAGCGGGGGGACAGAAGAGACCCAGTACTTC | CASSGGTEETQYF
13 | TRBJ1-6 | many | TRBV20-1 | NA | TGCAGTGCTAGGGCGGGAGGTAATTCACCCCTCCACTTT | CSARAGGNSPLHF
17 | TRBJ1-2 | NA | TRBV20-1 | TRBD1 | TGCAGTGCTGTAGACAGGGGGCGCGCCCCAGACTCCTATGGCTACACCTTC | CSAVDRGRAPDSYGYTF
13 | TRBJ2-5 | many | TRBV28 | NA | TGTGCCAGCACTAGGGACGGCCAAGAGACCCAGTACTTC | CASTRDGQETQYF
14 | TRBJ2-7 | few | TRBV9 | NA | TGTGCCAGCAGCCCACGTGGCATAACCTACGAGCAGTACTTC | CASSPRGITYEQYF
14 | TRBJ2-1 | few | TRBV29-1 | NA | TGCAGCGTCCCGAAGTGGGAGCTTGGCAATGAGCAGTTCTTC | CSVPKWELGNEQFF